One sample yielded the 20 T cell receptor beta chains listed below, sequenced in a study of blood T cell repertoires in COVID-19. Libraries were prepared by immunoSEQ multiplex PCR; TCRdb keeps only in-frame clonotypes and omits some of them. The table has 100,000 to 150,000 clones, around four fifths seen once. The sequenced material came from peripheral blood. The receptors here all came from a human donor in a cohort sampled during active COVID-19.

The gene calls are TRBV7-9 and TRBJ2-1; 7 positions match TRBD1. The CDR3 sequence is 15 residues long. With V trimmed by 6 bases and J by 4 bases, 9 bases remained unmatched. Per germline, CDR1 SEHNR and CDR2 FQNEAQ (reference sequence). The CDR3 here is CASRSTGTAYNEQFF. As DNA, the CDR3 is TGTGCCAGCAGGTCGACCGGGACAGCTTACAATGAGCAGTTCTTC.

The V call is TRBV10-3, the J call TRBJ2-1, with 10 bases lining up with TRBD1. CDR3 length: 16 residues. CDR1 and CDR2 from the germline V gene are ENHRY and SYGVKD. The V gene end was trimmed by 4 bases and the J gene end by 7 bases; junction bases not matched to a gene: 10. The CDR3 coding sequence is TGTGCCATCAGTGGAACCGGGACAGGGGTTTGGAATGAGCAGTTCTTC. Amino acid sequence: CAISGTGTGVWNEQFF.

V is TRBV28 and J is TRBJ1-2; D gene unclear. The length of the CDR3 is 10 residues. The V and J ends lost 3 bases and 6 bases respectively, with 2 bases between them. In germline, CDR1 is MDHEN, CDR2 SYDVKM. The CDR3 region has the DNA TGTGCCAGCAGTTTCGATGGCTACACCTTC. Protein: CASSFDGYTF.

This chain uses TRBV7-2 with TRBJ2-3, with a tentative D call TRBD2 (5 bases). The CDR3 spans 14 residues. Germline loops: CDR1 SGHTA, CDR2 FQGNSA. Between the trimmed V and J ends, which lost 7 bases and 3 bases, there was a span of 14 bases. The CDR3 DNA is TGTGCCAGCACCACTAGGAGCGCGACAGATACGCAGTATTTT. Amino acids: CASTTRSATDTQYF.

The rearrangement uses TRBV27 and TRBJ1-4; 7 positions match TRBD1. Germline assignment: CDR1 MNHEY and CDR2 SMNVEV (reference sequence). V was clipped by 5 bases and J by 0 bases; unmatched bases: 6. This CDR3 has 16 amino acids. This CDR3 is CASSPDRAPTNEKLFF. The DNA of the CDR3 is TGTGCCAGCAGTCCCGACAGGGCTCCAACTAATGAAAAACTGTTTTTT.

This clone was seen more than once but under ten times. This chain joins TRBV4-1 and TRBJ1-1; D unclear. The CDR3 has 16 residues. The ends were cut back, 0 bases at V and 0 bases at J, with 11 bases in the middle. Per germline, CDR1 MGHRA and CDR2 YSYEKL. Here the CDR3 reads CASSQERVLVNTEAFF. In DNA form, the CDR3 reads TGCGCCAGCAGCCAAGAGAGGGTTCTCGTGAACACTGAAGCTTTCTTT.

The chain has TRBV29-1 and TRBJ2-7; TRBD1 matches 7 bases. From germline, CDR1 is SQVTM and CDR2 ANQGSEA. The CDR3 loop spans 12 amino acids. The ends lost 4 bases at V and 6 bases at J; junction bases unmatched: 6. The CDR3 DNA is TGCAGCGTTGGCGGCAGGGGGTTCGAGCAGTACTTC. It specifies CSVGGRGFEQYF.

The chain has TRBV23-1 and TRBJ2-2, with D tentatively TRBD1 (5 bases). TRBV23-1 is filed as an ORF, its function uncertain. The V gene lost 4 bases and the J gene lost 0 bases, with 12 bases spanning the gap. The length of the CDR3 is 16 residues. The CDR3 spells CASSPPPRANTGELFF. The DNA for the CDR3 is TGCGCCAGCAGTCCCCCCCCCAGGGCGAACACCGGGGAGCTGTTTTTT.

The CDR3 reads CASSLGAGSYNQPQHF. CDR3 nucleotide sequence: TGTGCCAGCAGCTTAGGTGCAGGATCATACAATCAGCCCCAGCATTTT. The genes are TRBV7-2 and TRBJ1-5; D not certain. This CDR3 has 16 amino acids. Germline V gene data show CDR1 as SGHTA and CDR2 as FQGNSA. The V end was cut by 1 base, the J end by 3 bases, with 13 bases between.

The CDR3 spells CASSQGGVEQFF. The DNA for the CDR3 is TGTGCCAGCAGCCAAGGGGGGGTTGAGCAGTTCTTC. The chain couples TRBV3-1 (or the pseudogene TRBV3-2) to TRBJ2-1, with a tentative D call TRBD2 (6 bases). The CDR3 sequence is 12 residues long. CDR1 is LGHDT, CDR2 YNNKEL, per germline (reference sequence). V gave up 1 base and J gave up 9 bases, with 7 bases separating them.

The rearrangement uses TRBV19 and TRBJ2-5; maybe TRBD1 (6 bases). V gave up 8 bases and J gave up 5 bases, with 12 bases separating them. This CDR3 has 12 residues. Germline lookup yields CDR1 LNHDA and CDR2 SQIVND (reference sequence). The CDR3 loop reads CASSTGGETQYF. CDR3 coding DNA: TGTGCCAGTTCTACTGGGGGCGAGACCCAGTACTTC.

The rearrangement uses TRBV9 and TRBJ1-1; no firm D call. The CDR3 has 16 amino acids. With 0 bases removed from V and 0 bases from J, the gap between germline ends came to 12 bases. Germline assignment: CDR1 SGDLS and CDR2 YYNGEE. This CDR3 reads CASSVASGLVNTEAFF. CDR3 in DNA: TGTGCCAGCAGCGTAGCTTCGGGGTTGGTGAACACTGAAGCTTTCTTT.

The V gene is TRBV4-2, the J gene TRBJ2-7; no reliable D call. V lost 0 bases, J lost 3 bases, and 9 bases lay in between. The V gene's germline CDR1 is LGHNA and CDR2 YNFKEQ. The CDR3 covers 14 residues. The CDR3 is CASSQESENYEQYF. CDR3 in DNA: TGTGCCAGCAGCCAAGAATCGGAGAACTACGAGCAGTACTTC.

V and J are TRBV9 and TRBJ2-7; TRBD1 aligns across 10 bases. Germline CDR1 SGDLS, CDR2 YYNGEE. J lost 7 bases, V lost 2 bases, and 9 bases had no gene match. The CDR3 totals 15 residues. In DNA form, the CDR3 reads TGTGCCAGCAGCGTGGGGGGACAGGGGATGATAGAGCAGTACTTC. Amino acid sequence: CASSVGGQGMIEQYF.

V gene TRBV9 combines with J gene TRBJ2-1, with 9 bases that match TRBD1. Germline values: CDR1 SGDLS, CDR2 YYNGEE. Unmatched junction bases numbered 8, after V lost 0 bases and J lost 10 bases. The CDR3 is made up of 15 amino acids. CDR3 nucleotides: TGTGCCAGCAGCGTAGCAGGGACAGGGTCAGGGGAGCAGTTCTTC. Translated: CASSVAGTGSGEQFF.

The chain joins TRBV18 to TRBJ1-3; 8 bases agree with TRBD1. This CDR3 comprises 18 residues. V lost 1 base, J lost 0 bases, and 8 bases stayed unmatched. Germline V gene lookup returns CDR1 KGHSH and CDR2 LQKENI. The CDR3 spells CASSPLGTGRLSGNTIYF. CDR3 nucleotide sequence: TGTGCCAGCTCACCACTTGGGACAGGAAGACTCTCTGGAAACACCATATATTTT.

The V gene is TRBV7-2, the J gene TRBJ1-5; D is unresolved. Per germline, CDR1 SGHTA and CDR2 FQGNSA. The CDR3 length is 18 residues. With 5 bases removed from V and 0 bases from J, the gap between germline ends came to 20 bases. CDR3 nucleotides: TGTGCCAGCAGCCCCGGCGGGATCTCCTTCTATAGCAATCAGCCCCAGCATTTT. It codes for CASSPGGISFYSNQPQHF. The full variable domain, its missing parts supplied by reference TRBV7-2 and TRBJ1-5, is GAGVSQSPSNKVTEKGKDVELRCDPISGHTALYWYRQSLGQGLEFLIYFQGNSAPDKSGLPSDRFSAERTGGSVSTLTIQRTQQEDSAVYLCASSPGGISFYSNQPQHFGDGTRLSIL.

The chain recombines TRBV27 with TRBJ1-2; D remains unclear. Trimming cost V 0 bases and J 3 bases, with 8 bases left between them. The CDR3 is made up of 14 amino acids. In germline, CDR1 is MNHEY, CDR2 SMNVEV (reference sequence). DNA of the CDR3: TGTGCCAGCAGTTTATCGCCCCGAGACTATGGCTACACCTTC. Translated, it gives CASSLSPRDYGYTF.

The V and J genes are TRBV4-3 and TRBJ1-2; no reliable D call. Germline CDR1 LGHNA, CDR2 YSLEER. Trimming removed 1 base from V and 2 bases from J, with 8 bases in between. The CDR3 sequence is 14 residues long. CDR3 sequence: CASSQVRQNYGYTF. CDR3 coding DNA: TGCGCCAGCAGCCAAGTACGCCAGAACTATGGCTACACCTTC.

This chain joins TRBV30 and TRBJ2-7, with 8 bases aligning to TRBD2. Germline V gives CDR1 GTSNPN, CDR2 SVGIG (reference sequence). V was clipped by 5 bases and J by 6 bases; unmatched bases: 9. CDR3 size: 13 residues. CDR3 nucleotides: TGTGCCTGGGGCCGGGGACTAGTATCCGAGCAGTACTTC. This encodes CAWGRGLVSEQYF.